One and the same sample provided the 11 T cell receptor beta chains below, sequenced in a study of T cell clonotyping in hematopoietic cell transplantation. Sequencing used immunoSEQ multiplex PCR; TCRdb keeps in-frame clones, though not all of them. Of some 17,000 clones in the sample, about 90% are singletons; the top ten hold 2.7%. What was sequenced was peripheral blood mononuclear cells. The receptors were sampled from a man aged 45-65 years in good health. Some clones in this sample may be carry-over from other donors' samples.

The chain links TRBV4-1 to TRBJ2-7, with 7 nucleotides matching TRBD2. CDR3 length: 17 residues. The J segment lost 0 bases and the V segment lost 0 bases, leaving 8 bases of the junction unmatched. CDR1 and CDR2 from the germline V gene are MGHRA and YSYEKL. The CDR3 nucleotides read TGCGCCAGCAGCCAAGAAGAGGTTAGCGGGTCCTCCTACGAGCAGTACTTC. Protein product: CASSQEEVSGSSYEQYF.

The rearrangement uses TRBV4-1 and TRBJ2-7; D is possibly TRBD2 (5 bases). Trimming shortened V by 4 bases and J by 5 bases, and 21 bases separated the two germline ends. CDR3 length: 16 amino acids. Germline assignment: CDR1 MGHRA and CDR2 YSYEKL. The CDR3 DNA follows: TGCGCCAGCAGCCGAAGTGGAGTTCTAGCTTTCCACGAGCAGTACTTC. It codes for CASSRSGVLAFHEQYF.

Here the CDR3 DNA reads TGTGCCAGCAGCTTAGGGTTTAGAAATTCACCCCTCCACTTT. It yields the protein CASSLGFRNSPLHF. The rearrangement joins TRBV7-2 to TRBJ1-6, with unresolved D. This CDR3 contains 14 residues. V lost 1 base, J lost 7 bases, and 8 bases lay in between. Germline V gene data show CDR1 as SGHTA and CDR2 as FQGNSA.

The chain has TRBV27 and TRBJ1-6; D is ambiguous. From germline, CDR1 is MNHEY and CDR2 SMNVEV (reference sequence). V was shortened by 6 bases and J by 1 base, with 13 bases between the two germline ends. The CDR3 spans 16 residues. CDR3 region: CASRKAGLSYNSPLHF. The CDR3 DNA is TGTGCCAGCAGAAAGGCGGGGTTATCCTATAATTCACCCCTCCACTTT.

This clone came up once. The CDR3 region is CASSQNRFEKLFF. The CDR3 nucleotides are TGTGCCAGCAGTCAAAACCGATTTGAAAAACTGTTTTTT. This sequence joins TRBV27 and TRBJ1-4, with no clear D. V dropped 5 bases and J dropped 7 bases, with 11 bases sitting between them. The CDR3 has 13 residues. Germline values: CDR1 MNHEY, CDR2 SMNVEV (reference sequence).

This rearrangement joins TRBV4-3 to TRBJ1-5; D is perhaps TRBD1 (5 bases). Germline V gene sequence: CDR1 LGHNA, CDR2 YSLEER. V shed 0 bases and J shed 7 bases, with 10 bases lying between them. There are 14 residues in the CDR3. The CDR3 reads CASSQELGDQPQHF. The CDR3 bases are TGCGCCAGCAGCCAAGAGCTGGGGGACCAGCCCCAGCATTTT.

The chain uses TRBV7-8 and TRBJ1-5; no reliable D call. Germline V CDR1 and CDR2: SGHVS, FQNEAQ. The V end was cut by 1 base, the J end by 6 bases, with 13 bases between. This CDR3 comprises 15 residues. CDR3 in amino acids: CASSLGGRGGQPQHF. CDR3 nucleotides: TGTGCCAGCAGCTTAGGAGGGAGAGGTGGTCAGCCCCAGCATTTT.

The CDR3: CASSYSGYYGYTF. The CDR3 region has the DNA TGTGCCAGCAGTTACTCAGGGTACTATGGCTACACCTTC. This chain connects TRBV6-5 to TRBJ1-2; no firm D call. With 0 bases removed from V and 3 bases from J, the gap between germline ends came to 5 bases. The CDR3 has 13 residues. Germline values: CDR1 MNHEY, CDR2 SVGAGI.

The V gene is TRBV9, the J gene TRBJ2-5, with D maybe TRBD2 (6 bases). This CDR3 has 16 residues. CDR1 is SGDLS and CDR2 is YYNGEE in the germline V gene. Trimming took off 0 bases at V and 5 bases at J, with 17 bases between the two ends. The CDR3 is CASSVGHGWREETQYF. DNA for the CDR3: TGTGCCAGCAGCGTAGGGCATGGGTGGAGGGAGGAGACCCAGTACTTC.

The V and J genes are TRBV9 and TRBJ2-1; D is ambiguous. Trimming removed 0 bases from V and 7 bases from J, with 8 bases in between. The V gene's germline CDR1 is SGDLS and CDR2 YYNGEE. There are 13 residues in the CDR3. The CDR3 DNA reads TGTGCCAGCAGCGTAGGCTGGGTAAATGAGCAGTTCTTC. This encodes CASSVGWVNEQFF.

This rearrangement joins TRBV2 to TRBJ1-2; no clear D gene. The V gene's germline CDR1 is SNHLY and CDR2 FYNNEI. The V and J ends lost 4 bases and 7 bases respectively, with 10 bases between them. The CDR3 is 12 amino acids. The DNA for the CDR3 is TGTGCCAGCAGTGTTGGGTCGGGTGGCTACACCTTC. It yields the protein CASSVGSGGYTF.